What follows describes a single T cell receptor (beta chain). The CDR3 length is 16 residues. Germline V gene data show CDR1 as MDHEN and CDR2 as SYDVKM. Researchers built TCR beta cDNA using 5'RACE template switching with UMIs. TCRdb re-called the 5' RACE reads and gives one entry per CDR3 protein, without DNA. This sample's table reports about 260,000 distinct CDR3 sequences. The entry originates in a study of T cells expressing NK-cell markers. On the study more broadly: CD3+CD56+NKG2C+, CD3+CD56+NKG2C- and CD3+CD56-NKG2C+ T cells, once sorted, supplied the TCR beta repertoires. Eight donors were sequenced, seven testing HCMV-seropositive and one testing seronegative.

The clonotype was recovered from a woman between 18 and 70 years old in good health. Sequences were obtained from blood T cells: a sorted CD56 or NKG2C T cell subset, CD4+ or CD8+ T cells, or bulk PBMC T cells (not recorded which). The chain uses TRBV28 and TRBJ2-2; TCRdb names TRBD2, which stays unverified in the absence of DNA. The CDR3 spells CASRHGTSGYTGELFF.